Listed below are T cell receptor beta chains from one sample, sequenced in a study of metastatic and nonmetastatic thyroid tumors. TCRdb re-called clones via MiXCR from the PCR reads. The sample contains tens of thousands of clones, 10% to 15% of which appear only once. The sample consisted of blood. The receptors shown here come from a female donor with papillary thyroid cancer or a benign thyroid nodule (not recorded which). Some clones in this sample may be carry-over from other donors' samples. The CDR3 runs from the conserved cysteine through the conserved F or W. D genes are given only for firm matches. Expanded clones get a size class; other rows say once, few or many, or leave the size out.

V: TRBV18; size: many; D: TRBD1; J: TRBJ1-1; DNA: TGTGCCAGCTCACCCCAGGGGGCGCGGACTGAAGCTTTCTTT; CDR3: CASSPQGARTEAFF
V: TRBV11-2; size: -; D: -; J: TRBJ1-6; DNA: TGTGCCAGCAGCCTGGGTGGGGGGCGCGTTAATTCACCCCTCCACTTT; CDR3: CASSLGGGRVNSPLHF
V: TRBV6-2/TRBV6-3; size: few; D: -; J: TRBJ2-7; DNA: TGTGCCAGCATTTACTCTAAAGCTTCACAGGGTGGCTACGAGCAGTACTTC; CDR3: CASIYSKASQGGYEQYF
V: TRBV7-9; size: many; D: TRBD2; J: TRBJ2-1; DNA: TGTGCCAGCAGCGAAAGCGGGAGGTCGAGTGAGCAGTTCTTC; CDR3: CASSESGRSSEQFF
V: TRBV7-2; size: many; D: -; J: TRBJ2-5; DNA: TGTGCCAGCAGCTTAGGCTATCCTGTCGAGACCCAGTACTTC; CDR3: CASSLGYPVETQYF
V: TRBV28; size: medium-sized; D: -; J: TRBJ1-2; DNA: TGTGCCAGCAGAGACAGGTCTGGACTCTATGGCTACACCTTC; CDR3: CASRDRSGLYGYTF
V: TRBV2; size: medium-sized; D: -; J: TRBJ1-6; DNA: TGTGCCACCTCGACAGACCGCTATAATTCACCCCTCCACTTT; CDR3: CATSTDRYNSPLHF
V: TRBV7-2; size: many; D: -; J: TRBJ1-2; DNA: TGTGCCAGCAGCCCGACAGTCCCTAACTATGGCTACACCTTC; CDR3: CASSPTVPNYGYTF
V: TRBV7-9; size: -; D: TRBD1; J: TRBJ2-2; DNA: TGTGCCAGCAGACCCGGACAGGCTAGCCACGGGGATCTGTTTTTC; CDR3: CASRPGQASHGDLFF
V: TRBV6-1; size: many; D: TRBD2; J: TRBJ2-7; DNA: TGTGCCAGCAGCCGAGCTGGGACTAGCTCCTACGAGCAGTACTTC; CDR3: CASSRAGTSSYEQYF
V: TRBV11-2; size: -; D: -; J: TRBJ2-1; DNA: TGTGCCAGCAGCTTAGTTAGCGGTAGCTTCTACTACAATGAGCAGTTCTTC; CDR3: CASSLVSGSFYYNEQFF
V: TRBV20-1; size: many; D: TRBD1; J: TRBJ1-3; DNA: TGCAGTGCTGTCAACAGGGGAGCAGGAAACACCATATATTTT; CDR3: CSAVNRGAGNTIYF
V: TRBV30; size: many; D: -; J: TRBJ2-7; DNA: TGTGCCTGGAAGAGACAGGAATATGCCTACGAGCAGTACTTC; CDR3: CAWKRQEYAYEQYF
V: TRBV5-4; size: many; D: -; J: TRBJ1-3; DNA: TGTGCCAGCAGCTTAGACCGGACATCTGGAAACACCATATATTTT; CDR3: CASSLDRTSGNTIYF
V: TRBV5-1; size: many; D: -; J: TRBJ1-1; DNA: TGCGCCAGCAGCTTGGCCAGGAAGGGGACTGAAGCTTTCTTT; CDR3: CASSLARKGTEAFF
V: TRBV5-1; size: many; D: -; J: TRBJ2-7; DNA: TGCGCCAGCAGCTTGGCACCAGAGGCCCACGAGCAGTACTTC; CDR3: CASSLAPEAHEQYF
V: TRBV12-3/TRBV12-4; size: medium-sized; D: TRBD2; J: TRBJ2-1; DNA: TGTGCCAGCAGTTTAGGGGAGGGTGGTGAGCAGTTCTTC; CDR3: CASSLGEGGEQFF
V: TRBV10-2; size: many; D: -; J: TRBJ1-1; DNA: TGCGCCAGCAGTGAGTCGGTTGAAGCTTTCTTT; CDR3: CASSESVEAFF